This T cell receptor beta chain emerged from a study of prognosis after radiotherapy for stage I lung cancer. Whole-study findings and limits: Median unique TCR clone counts of roughly 10,000 versus 7,000 showed a fall after stereotactic body radiation therapy.

Germline V lookup: CDR1 LNHDA, CDR2 SQIVND (reference sequence). CDR3 size: 16 residues. Between the trimmed V and J ends, which lost 1 base and 9 bases, there was a span of 16 bases. Amplification of TCR beta CDR3 from genomic DNA used two-round multiplex PCR. Individual primers that were specific to each TRBV and TRBJ gene served in first-round PCR. TCRdb reanalysed the multiplex PCR reads using MiXCR and keeps one entry per CDR3 protein. This repertoire shows about 27,000 distinct CDR3 sequences, about 32% found once; its top ten account for roughly a third. In its sample, this clonotype was seen many times. Its antigen is not identified.

The TCR was taken from a donor over 45 with non-small cell lung cancer. The chain uses TRBV19 and TRBJ1-6; D remains unclear. The sample was PBMCs, taken before or after stereotactic body radiation therapy (not recorded which). DNA for the CDR3: TGTGCCAGTAGTATAGGTGGAGCAGGATGGGGTTCACCCCTCCACTTT. Translating it yields CASSIGGAGWGSPLHF.